These 4 T cell receptor beta chains were sequenced from one sample in a study of neurological immune-mediated disorders (dated by TCRdb to the late 2010s). The library was generated by 5' RACE. Sequencing was carried out with an Illumina HiSeq 2500. Using fastp at Q25 and MiXCR, TCRdb reprocessed the public reads and kept productive beta chains. Rows matching on CDR3 protein sequence are summarized as one entry with the most common DNA and genes. Recorded for this sample are roughly 60,000 distinct CDR3 sequences; about 4% of them occurred a single time. Jointly, the top ten make up under 2.5% of the sample. Sequenced material: PBMCs. All receptors come from a woman between 45 and 65 years old with multiple sclerosis.

Many counts were recorded for this clonotype. The CDR3 nucleotides read TGTGCCAGCAGACTGACAGGGGGTGATGAAAAACTGTTTTTT. Its protein product is CASRLTGGDEKLFF. The chain joins TRBV12-3 or TRBV12-4 to TRBJ1-4; 9 bases fit TRBD1. Unmatched junction bases numbered 5, after V lost 6 bases and J lost 6 bases. The CDR3 is made up of 14 amino acids.

This clonotype appeared a few times. J is TRBJ1-1 and V is TRBV6-1; 8 positions agree with TRBD1. Per the germline V gene, CDR1 is MNHNS and CDR2 is SASEGT. This CDR3 contains 15 residues. V lost 6 bases to trimming and J lost 2 bases; unmatched junction nucleotides: 8. This CDR3 reads CASRPGAGGNTEAFF. CDR3 bases: TGTGCCAGCAGGCCCGGGGCAGGGGGCAACACTGAAGCTTTCTTT.

This clonotype was observed many times. This sequence joins TRBV24-1 and TRBJ2-1; 11 nucleotides agree with TRBD2. The CDR3 spans 17 residues. J was trimmed by 4 bases and V by 0 bases; bases with no gene match: 4. The V gene's germline CDR1 is KGHDR and CDR2 SFDVKD. CDR3 region: CATSDLKGTSGYNEQFF. The DNA of the CDR3 is TGTGCCACCAGTGATTTGAAGGGGACTAGCGGATACAATGAGCAGTTCTTC.

This clonotype showed up many times. J is TRBJ1-3 and V is TRBV6-2 or TRBV6-3; TRBD1 matches at 7 bases. This CDR3 region has 14 residues. The V gene's germline CDR1 is MNHEY and CDR2 SVGEGT. V gave up 6 bases and J gave up 4 bases; unmatched junction bases: 6. CDR3 nucleotides: TGTGCCAGCAGAACGACAGGGTTCGGAAACACCATATATTTT. This translates into CASRTTGFGNTIYF.